Listed below are T cell receptor beta chains from one sample, sequenced in a study of cytotoxic CD8 clonotypes in ibrutinib-treated CLL. Data came from immunoSEQ multiplex PCR; TCRdb stores just in-frame clones and leaves some out. Of approximately 320,000 clones listed, about 61% are singletons. The starting material was PBMCs, obtained after 36 months of ibrutinib treatment. These receptors were collected from a human donor with chronic lymphocytic leukemia. Each CDR3 is given with its conserved first and last residue. D genes are given only for firm matches. The listing skips clone size in some rows; elsewhere it reads once, few, many or a size class.

CDR3nt	CDR3aa	j_gene	abundance	v_gene	d_gene
TGCGCCAGCAGCCAACATGCCGGGACAGTCTACAATGAGCAGTTCTTC	CASSQHAGTVYNEQFF	TRBJ2-1	-	TRBV4-1	TRBD1
TGTGCCACCAGCAGAGGCGGGACAGATGAAAAACTGTTTTTT	CATSRGGTDEKLFF	TRBJ1-4	-	TRBV15	TRBD1
TGTGCCAGCAGAGTGCCGGGGGTGCAAGAAAAACTGTTTTTT	CASRVPGVQEKLFF	TRBJ1-4	few	TRBV6-1	-
TGCGCCACTACTAGGGTGTCTAACGAGAACACCGGGGAGCTGTTTTTT	CATTRVSNENTGELFF	TRBJ2-2	-	TRBV23-1	-
TGTGCCAGTAGTATAGACGGACAGCGGCCTATTAATCAGCCCCAGCATTTT	CASSIDGQRPINQPQHF	TRBJ1-5	-	TRBV19	-
TGTGCCAGCACCCTTACGGGCCCCTCCTACGAGCAGTACTTC	CASTLTGPSYEQYF	TRBJ2-7	few	TRBV27	-
TGTGCCACCAGCAGAGATCACCCGGGGCCCGAAGACGAGCAGTACTTC	CATSRDHPGPEDEQYF	TRBJ2-7	-	TRBV15	-
TGTGCCAGCAGTCCCGGAACTTTTTGGCAAGAGACCCAGTACTTC	CASSPGTFWQETQYF	TRBJ2-5	-	TRBV28	-
TGTGCCAGCAGCCCCGGGACAGGTTATGGCTACACCTTC	CASSPGTGYGYTF	TRBJ1-2	few	TRBV6-5	TRBD1
TGTGCCAGCAGCGTAACCGGGACAGGGGTTTACGAGCAGTACTTC	CASSVTGTGVYEQYF	TRBJ2-7	once	TRBV27	TRBD1
TGTGCCAGCTCACCGGGCATCGGTTCACCCCTCCACTTT	CASSPGIGSPLHF	TRBJ1-6	few	TRBV18	-
TGCGCCAGCAGCCTCGGGACAGGGGTTGGGCCAGATACGCAGTATTTT	CASSLGTGVGPDTQYF	TRBJ2-3	once	TRBV5-1	TRBD1
TGTGCCAGCAGCAATACATCTCCGTGGGGCTACACCTTC	CASSNTSPWGYTF	TRBJ1-2	-	TRBV7-2	-
TGTGCCAGCAGTCAAGTACTAGCGGCCAAAGCCTACGAGCAGTACTTC	CASSQVLAAKAYEQYF	TRBJ2-7	-	TRBV28	TRBD2
TGCGCCAGCAGGCACAGGGATGCCGGTGGAAACACCATATATTTT	CASRHRDAGGNTIYF	TRBJ1-3	few	TRBV10-1	-
TGTGCCAGCAGCCGAATAGCGAGTCAGGGGGGGACTGAAGCTTTCTTT	CASSRIASQGGTEAFF	TRBJ1-1	-	TRBV27	TRBD1
TGTGCCAGCAGCTTAGGACTGGGTCCCACCGGGGAGCTGTTTTTT	CASSLGLGPTGELFF	TRBJ2-2	-	TRBV5-5	-
TGCGCCAGCAGCCAGGACAGCCAAGCCTCCTACGAGCAGTACTTC	CASSQDSQASYEQYF	TRBJ2-7	-	TRBV4-1	-
TGTGCCAGTAGCCGCAGCAGGGTTTACGAGCAGTACTTC	CASSRSRVYEQYF	TRBJ2-7	few	TRBV19	-
TGTGCCAGCAGCTTACGGACTAGCGGGTTAAACACCGGGGAGCTGTTTTTT	CASSLRTSGLNTGELFF	TRBJ2-2	few	TRBV11-2	TRBD2
TGTGCCAGCAGTCATACAGGGTCAGTCTACGAGCAGTACTTC	CASSHTGSVYEQYF	TRBJ2-7	-	TRBV6-6	-
TGTGCCAGCAGCTTAGAGTTTTTCGGGCCCGAGCAGTTCTTC	CASSLEFFGPEQFF	TRBJ2-1	-	TRBV7-2	-
TGCGCCAGCAGCCAAGGGGGGGCAGGGGCCTACGAGCAGTACTTC	CASSQGGAGAYEQYF	TRBJ2-7	-	TRBV4-3	-
TGCGCCAGCAGCCAGTTCCGGGACAGCTCCTACGAGCAGTACTTC	CASSQFRDSSYEQYF	TRBJ2-7	-	TRBV4-1	TRBD1
TGTGCCAGCAGCCCCGGGGATGGGATTACCGACACCGGGGAGCTGTTTTTT	CASSPGDGITDTGELFF	TRBJ2-2	once	TRBV4-2	-
TGTGCCAGTAGTGCCCGACTAGCAATGGGGAATGAGCAGTTCTTC	CASSARLAMGNEQFF	TRBJ2-1	-	TRBV19	TRBD2
TGCGCCAGCAGCCAAGGACACGGTGCGCAGTATTTT	CASSQGHGAQYF	TRBJ2-3	-	TRBV4-1	-
TGTGCCAGTAGTAGAACAGGGTACCGCTACGAGCAGTACTTC	CASSRTGYRYEQYF	TRBJ2-7	-	TRBV19	-
TGTGCCAGCTCACTCTTTGAGACTAGCGGGATCGTTTACGAGCAGTACTTC	CASSLFETSGIVYEQYF	TRBJ2-7	-	TRBV18	TRBD2
TGTGCCAGCAGCGTAGGGGAGGGGGTAACCTACGAGCAGTACTTC	CASSVGEGVTYEQYF	TRBJ2-7	-	TRBV9	-
TGTGCCAGCAGCCCCATAGACCAGGGCTTGACGGGCTACACCTTC	CASSPIDQGLTGYTF	TRBJ1-2	-	TRBV11-2	-
TGTGCCAGCAGTTACTCGGGGGCAGGGGGCATGTACGAGCAGTACTTC	CASSYSGAGGMYEQYF	TRBJ2-7	-	TRBV6-5	TRBD1
TGCGCCAGCAGCTTGAGGGAACTTAGAAAACCGAACACCGGGGAGCTGTTTTTT	CASSLRELRKPNTGELFF	TRBJ2-2	-	TRBV5-1	-
TGTGCCAGCAGCCCCGGCAGGGGCCCCTGGCAGTACTTC	CASSPGRGPWQYF	TRBJ2-7	-	TRBV7-3	-